The clone carrying this T cell receptor beta chain was picked up a small number of times. The data derive from a study of blood T cells in healthy people across ages. Trimming removed 4 bases from V and 4 bases from J, with 12 bases in between. Germline V CDR1 and CDR2: LGHDT, YNNKEL (reference sequence). This CDR3 contains 14 residues. Combining a sample-barcoded 5' primer with a J-beta primer mix, a second PCR ran for roughly 6 to 12 cycles. MiXCR was run by TCRdb on the 5' RACE reads, yielding one entry per CDR3 protein. The sample has about 1 million distinct CDR3 sequences, almost 25% seen once; the top ten hold about 0.72%. The sample was also reused in another study, on T cells of mothers and their children. From that report: Second-PCR amplification with M1S added sample barcodes and 2-4 random nucleotides.

The rearrangement links TRBV3-1 to TRBJ2-3; D unresolved. The clonotype comes from a girl aged 2 to 10 in good health. The sequenced sample was blood. CDR3: CASSPYRRADTQYF. In DNA form, the CDR3 reads TGTGCCAGCAGCCCCTATCGTAGGGCAGATACGCAGTATTTT.